A selection of T cell receptor beta chains follows, all from one sample in a study of monozygotic twins with inflammatory bowel disease. No DNA is given; TCRdb re-called the 5' RACE reads and lists each CDR3 protein once. This sample lists 330,000 or so distinct CDR3 sequences; its ten largest clones have around 2%. The specimen was blood. The receptors here all came from a human donor with ulcerative colitis or Crohn's disease, or a healthy co-twin of an affected twin (not recorded which). CDR3s include the opening cysteine and the closing phenylalanine or tryptophan.

>17|TRBJ1-1|TRBV4-1
CASSREGAGGPNTEAFF
>14|TRBJ1-2|TRBV2
CASSEVIRAGGYTF
>15|TRBJ2-1|TRBV5-5
CASSPSLFGQYEQFF
>13|TRBJ2-4|TRBV30
CAWTEGLENIQYF
>12|TRBJ2-1|TRBV12-3/TRBV12-4
CASSLNTPEQFF
>19|TRBJ2-5|TRBV14
CASSQDKRFGTGPGETQYF
>14|TRBJ1-1|TRBV11-2
CASSLDRRGAEAFF
>12|TRBJ2-3|TRBV10-3
CATGLGADTQYF
>13|TRBJ2-7|TRBV19
CASSHSQGYEQYF
>18|TRBJ2-1|TRBV5-1
CASSSGTVALSSYNEQFF
>13|TRBJ2-7|TRBV20-1
CSATSGDSYEQYF
>15|TRBJ2-7|TRBV5-4
CASSLGTGAPYEQYF
>15|TRBJ2-5|TRBV11-2
CASSLGASGRETQYF
>14|TRBJ2-7|TRBV20-1
CSARDQGAGYEQYF
>18|TRBJ1-6|TRBV20-1
CSARAAEGGSSYNSPLHF
>14|TRBJ2-2|TRBV23-1
CARNGTGVSGELFF
>16|TRBJ2-2|TRBV7-2
CASSLASGANTGELFF
>17|TRBJ2-4|TRBV12-5
CASGLVLSAGGPIIQYF
>15|TRBJ2-1|TRBV20-1
CSAQQFRGSYNEQFF
>17|TRBJ2-3|TRBV7-2
CASSFDRGVPSTDTQYF
>16|TRBJ2-5|TRBV24-1
CATSEVPGTGQETQYF
>16|TRBJ2-1|TRBV4-3
CASSQDLSLTRNEQFF
>17|TRBJ1-5|TRBV20-1
CSAREKLQDRVDQPQHF
>14|TRBJ2-3|TRBV4-3
CASSQRVLYPTQYF
>14|TRBJ2-1|TRBV9
CASSVVVGGNEQFF
>12|TRBJ1-1|TRBV12-3/TRBV12-4
CASSLAPGRAFF
>16|TRBJ1-2|TRBV4-3
CASSQGTFLFNYGYTF
>14|TRBJ2-5|TRBV4-2
CASTRQPGWETQYF